This T cell receptor (beta chain) came from a study of CD8 T cells in ankylosing spondylitis. The study, taken as a whole, reports: A CD8+ phenotype characterized the disease-linked clones, which were relatively rare in peripheral blood. Blood from ankylosing spondylitis patients appeared to carry a characteristic roughly eight-variant TCR beta motif. Reported data indicate significant enrichment of disease-linked clones within matched ankylosing spondylitis synovial fluid. A subset of motif variants has previously been described in the synovial fluid and blood of reactive arthritis.

For TCR beta, libraries came from quantitative 5'-RACE with molecular barcodes. MiXCR, run by TCRdb on the 5' RACE reads, gives a single entry per CDR3 protein. The sample lists more than 300,000 distinct CDR3 sequences; around 8% were seen once. The CDR3 runs to 12 residues. CDR1 and CDR2 (germline): SGHAT, FQNNGV. V was trimmed by 6 bases and J by 1 base, leaving 6 bases between them. This clonotype was seen at least ten times. Its cognate antigen is unknown. This chain uses TRBV11-2 with TRBJ1-1, with no clear D. The receptor was isolated from a male donor with ankylosing spondylitis. Material: blood, either unsorted or a sorted T cell fraction (not recorded which). CDR3 residues: CASRDWNTEAFF. The CDR3 nucleotides read TGTGCCAGCAGAGACTGGAACACTGAAGCTTTCTTT. The variable domain in full, completed from reference TRBV11-2 and TRBJ1-1, reads EAGVAQSPRYKIIEKRQSVAFWCNPISGHATLYWYQQILGQGPKLLIQFQNNGVVDDSQLPKDRFSAERLKGVDSTLKIQPAKLEDSAVYLCASRDWNTEAFFGQGTRLTVV.